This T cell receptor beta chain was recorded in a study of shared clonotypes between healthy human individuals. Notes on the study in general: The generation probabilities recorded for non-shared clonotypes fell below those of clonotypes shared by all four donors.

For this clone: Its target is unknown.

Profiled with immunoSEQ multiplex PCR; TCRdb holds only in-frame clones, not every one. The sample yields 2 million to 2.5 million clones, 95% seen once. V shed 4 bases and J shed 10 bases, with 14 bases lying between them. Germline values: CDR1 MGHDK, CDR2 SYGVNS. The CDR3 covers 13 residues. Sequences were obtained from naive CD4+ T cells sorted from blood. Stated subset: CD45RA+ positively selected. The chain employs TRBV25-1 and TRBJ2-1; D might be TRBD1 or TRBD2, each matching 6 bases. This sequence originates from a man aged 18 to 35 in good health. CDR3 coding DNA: TGTGCCAGCAGTGGGCGTCGGAGGGGGGAGCAGTTCTTC. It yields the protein CASSGRRRGEQFF.